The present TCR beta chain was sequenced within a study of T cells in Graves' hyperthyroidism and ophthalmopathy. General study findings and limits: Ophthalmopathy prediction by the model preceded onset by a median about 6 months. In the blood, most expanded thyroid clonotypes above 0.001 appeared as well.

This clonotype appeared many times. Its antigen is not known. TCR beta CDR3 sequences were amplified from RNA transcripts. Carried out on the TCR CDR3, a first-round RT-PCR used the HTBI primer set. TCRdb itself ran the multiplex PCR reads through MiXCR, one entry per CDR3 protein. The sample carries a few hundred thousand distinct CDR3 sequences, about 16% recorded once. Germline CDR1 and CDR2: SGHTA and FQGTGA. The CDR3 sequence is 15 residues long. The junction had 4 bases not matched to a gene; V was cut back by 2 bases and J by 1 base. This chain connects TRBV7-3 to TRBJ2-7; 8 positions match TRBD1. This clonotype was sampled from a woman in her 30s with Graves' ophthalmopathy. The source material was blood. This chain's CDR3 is CASSLLTGASYEQYF. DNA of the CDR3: TGTGCCAGCAGCTTATTGACAGGGGCGTCCTACGAGCAGTACTTC. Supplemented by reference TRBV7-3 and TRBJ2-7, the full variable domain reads GAGVSQTPSNKVTEKGKYVELRCDPISGHTALYWYRQSLGQGPEFLIYFQGTGAADDSGLPNDRFFAVRPEGSVSTLKIQRTERGDSAVYLCASSLLTGASYEQYFGPGTRLTVT.